This T cell receptor beta chain was recorded in a study of T cell repertoires in cytomegalovirus infection. Background on the study: It was the public TCR beta signatures that indicated both CMV infection and matching HLA type.

The germline V gene encodes CDR1 SGHAT and CDR2 FQDESV (reference sequence). V was pared by 2 bases and J by 5 bases, with 3 bases of the junction left unmatched. The CDR3 length is 14 residues. Each CDR3 protein is one row after TCRdb ran MiXCR on the reads. Counted here are about 600,000 distinct CDR3 sequences, 20% to 25% occurring once; the ten biggest clones make up under 8.5%. This clonotype was counted ten times or more. Its antigen remains unidentified. Study outcomes and limitations: In two of eight donors, the top clonotype was HLA-C-restricted CMV-specific. Totalled public TCR beta family frequency picked out people who carried CMV plus the relevant HLA.

Sequenced sample: CD8+ T cells from PBMCs. This chain links TRBV11-1 with TRBJ1-1, with 9 nucleotides matching TRBD1. This sequence originates from a human donor in good health (CMV status not recorded). Some clones in this sample may be carry-over from other donors' samples. The CDR3 DNA is TGTGCCAGCAGCTTATGGACAGGGGTAACTGAAGCTTTCTTT. Residues: CASSLWTGVTEAFF.